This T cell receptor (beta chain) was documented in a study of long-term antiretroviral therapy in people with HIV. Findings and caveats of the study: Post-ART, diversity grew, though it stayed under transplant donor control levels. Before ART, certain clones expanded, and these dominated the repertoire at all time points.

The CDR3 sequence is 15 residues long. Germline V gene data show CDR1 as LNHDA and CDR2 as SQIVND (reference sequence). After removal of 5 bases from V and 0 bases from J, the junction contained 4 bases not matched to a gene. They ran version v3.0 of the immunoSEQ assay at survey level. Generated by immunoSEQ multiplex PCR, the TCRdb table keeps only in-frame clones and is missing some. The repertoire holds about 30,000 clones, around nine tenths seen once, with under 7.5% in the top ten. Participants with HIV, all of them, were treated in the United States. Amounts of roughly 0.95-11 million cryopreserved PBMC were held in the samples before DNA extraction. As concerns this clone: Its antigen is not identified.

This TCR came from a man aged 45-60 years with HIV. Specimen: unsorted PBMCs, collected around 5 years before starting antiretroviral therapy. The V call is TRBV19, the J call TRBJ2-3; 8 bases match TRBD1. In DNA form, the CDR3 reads TGTGCCAGTAGTCTCCAGGGGGCGAGCACAGATACGCAGTATTTT. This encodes CASSLQGASTDTQYF.